The rows below give T cell receptor beta chains drawn from one sample of a study of T cells expressing NK-cell markers. Each CDR3 protein gets one entry in TCRdb, which reprocessed the 5' RACE reads and gives no DNA. The sample holds some 500,000 distinct CDR3 sequences. Sequencing input: blood T cells: a sorted CD56 or NKG2C T cell subset, CD4+ or CD8+ T cells, or bulk PBMC T cells (not recorded which). All receptors come from a woman aged 45-65 years in good health. The CDR3 runs from the conserved cysteine through the conserved F or W.

V	J	CDR3
TRBV5-1	TRBJ2-5	CASSLSRTGEETQYF
TRBV24-1	TRBJ2-5	CATSDFRGRGEETQYF
TRBV12-5	TRBJ2-1	CASGLPASARNEQFF
TRBV3-1	TRBJ1-2	CASSQEIHNYGYTF
TRBV5-1	TRBJ2-7	CASSLARTDDFYEQYF
TRBV27	TRBJ2-6	CASSFGDSSGANVLTF
TRBV5-1	TRBJ1-2	CASSSPGQGIRGDGYTF
TRBV11-1	TRBJ2-2	CASSPMTSGIATGELFF
TRBV24-1	TRBJ2-1	CATSDLRTPAGEQFF
TRBV20-1	TRBJ2-2	CSARAHSVTGELFF
TRBV5-1	TRBJ1-1	CASSPRTGNRAFF
TRBV29-1	TRBJ2-5	CSYTTGELRTQYF
TRBV7-8	TRBJ1-1	CASSQSQGLEAFF
TRBV5-1	TRBJ2-1	CASRVSEGSYNEQFF
TRBV3-1	TRBJ2-3	CASSFQRERADTQYF
TRBV20-1	TRBJ1-2	CSARVLPDYGYTF
TRBV10-3	TRBJ1-4	CAIGQGGEKLFF
TRBV4-1	TRBJ1-1	CASRDTGEVRVNTEAFF
TRBV12-3/TRBV12-4	TRBJ1-3	CASSLASAGSRSGNTIYF
TRBV7-2	TRBJ2-2	CASSLWTGETGELFF
TRBV5-1	TRBJ1-1	CASSLEAINTEAFF
TRBV29-1	TRBJ1-5	CSSVPSGGDSNQPQHF
TRBV29-1	TRBJ2-1	CSAARTVSDEQFF
TRBV5-1	TRBJ1-2	CASSLESRYGYTF
TRBV27	TRBJ2-1	CASSPRGGEWGNEQFF
TRBV20-1	TRBJ1-2	CSAPGSGTDYGYTF